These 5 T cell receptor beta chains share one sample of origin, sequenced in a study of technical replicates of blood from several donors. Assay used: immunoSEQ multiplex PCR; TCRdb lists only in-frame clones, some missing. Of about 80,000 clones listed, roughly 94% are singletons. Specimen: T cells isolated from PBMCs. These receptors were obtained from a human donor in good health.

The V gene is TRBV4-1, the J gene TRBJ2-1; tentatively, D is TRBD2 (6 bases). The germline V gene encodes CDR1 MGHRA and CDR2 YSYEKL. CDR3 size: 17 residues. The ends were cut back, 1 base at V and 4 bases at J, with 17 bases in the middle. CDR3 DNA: TGCGCCAGCAGCCAAGGTAGCGGACCGCATCTATACAATGAGCAGTTCTTC. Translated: CASSQGSGPHLYNEQFF.

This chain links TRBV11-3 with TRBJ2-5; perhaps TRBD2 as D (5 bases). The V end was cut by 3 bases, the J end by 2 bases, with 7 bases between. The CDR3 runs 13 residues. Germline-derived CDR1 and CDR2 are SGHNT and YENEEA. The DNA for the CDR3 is TGTGCCAGCAGCTTGGACTGGCAAGAGACCCAGTACTTC. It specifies CASSLDWQETQYF.

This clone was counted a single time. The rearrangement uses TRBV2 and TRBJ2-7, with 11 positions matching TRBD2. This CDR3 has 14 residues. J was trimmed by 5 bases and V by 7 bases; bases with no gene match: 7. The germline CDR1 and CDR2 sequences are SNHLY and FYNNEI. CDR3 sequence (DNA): TGTGCCAGCACGAAGGAACTAGCGGGAGACGAGCAGTACTTC. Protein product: CASTKELAGDEQYF.

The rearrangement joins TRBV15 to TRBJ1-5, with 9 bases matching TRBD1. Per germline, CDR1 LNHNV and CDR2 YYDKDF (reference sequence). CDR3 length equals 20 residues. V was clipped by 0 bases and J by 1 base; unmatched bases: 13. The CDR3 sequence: CATSREWGQGVGRSNQPQHF. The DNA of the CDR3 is TGTGCCACCAGCAGAGAATGGGGACAGGGTGTCGGAAGGAGCAATCAGCCCCAGCATTTT.

Here the CDR3 reads CASSLALGQPMETQYF. The CDR3 nucleotides read TGTGCCAGCAGCTTAGCGCTGGGGCAGCCTATGGAGACCCAGTACTTC. The chain has TRBV7-2 and TRBJ2-5; possibly TRBD1 for D (5 bases). The V and J ends lost 0 bases and 5 bases respectively, with 16 bases between them. The CDR3 is 16 amino acids. Germline assignment: CDR1 SGHTA and CDR2 FQGNSA.